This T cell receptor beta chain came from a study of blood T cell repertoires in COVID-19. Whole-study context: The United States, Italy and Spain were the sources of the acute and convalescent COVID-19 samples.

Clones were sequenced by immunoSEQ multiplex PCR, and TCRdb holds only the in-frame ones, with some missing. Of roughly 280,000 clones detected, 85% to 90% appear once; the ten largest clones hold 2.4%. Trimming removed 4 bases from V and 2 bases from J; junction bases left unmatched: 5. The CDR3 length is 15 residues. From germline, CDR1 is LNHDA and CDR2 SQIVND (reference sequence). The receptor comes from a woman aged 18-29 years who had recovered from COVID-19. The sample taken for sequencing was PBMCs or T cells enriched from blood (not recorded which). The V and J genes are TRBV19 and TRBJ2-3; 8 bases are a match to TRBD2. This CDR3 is CASSRPSGLTDTQYF. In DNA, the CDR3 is TGTGCCAGTAGTAGGCCTAGCGGGCTCACAGATACGCAGTATTTT.